The rows below give T cell receptor beta chains drawn from one sample of a study of blood T cell repertoires in COVID-19. Libraries were prepared by immunoSEQ multiplex PCR; TCRdb keeps only in-frame clonotypes and omits some of them. This table has about 140,000 clones, about 75% appearing once. The sample consisted of PBMCs or T cells enriched from blood (not recorded which). The receptors were gathered from a woman in her fifties or sixties who had recovered from COVID-19. CDR3s include the opening cysteine and the closing phenylalanine or tryptophan. The order of the fields is CDR3 protein, V gene, D gene. The D gene is left open where the match is weak.

CDR3 protein: CASSPLQGAGNTIYF
V gene: TRBV18
D gene: -

CDR3 protein: CASSPQQGANTGELFF
V gene: TRBV5-1
D gene: TRBD1

CDR3 protein: CASGGNNQPQHF
V gene: TRBV4-1
D gene: -

CDR3 protein: CASSSRDRSHYNEQFF
V gene: TRBV3-1/TRBV3-2
D gene: TRBD1

CDR3 protein: CASSLARAGYEQYF
V gene: TRBV7-9
D gene: -

CDR3 protein: CASSSYGANSPLHF
V gene: TRBV27
D gene: -

CDR3 protein: CASSGNRGGETQYF
V gene: TRBV11-2
D gene: TRBD1

CDR3 protein: CASSLGTSGNNEQFF
V gene: TRBV11-2
D gene: TRBD2

CDR3 protein: CASRGTQNTEAFF
V gene: TRBV10-2
D gene: -

CDR3 protein: CASSTPGTGRHF
V gene: TRBV6-5
D gene: TRBD1

CDR3 protein: CASSSGSYGELFF
V gene: TRBV6-5
D gene: -